The TCR beta chain under discussion was sequenced for a study of control samples from healthy donors and cancer patients. Unmatched junction bases numbered 5, after V lost 0 bases and J lost 1 base. Germline V lookup: CDR1 SGHNT, CDR2 YYREEE (reference sequence). The CDR3 extends over 16 amino acids. Profiled with immunoSEQ multiplex PCR; TCRdb holds only in-frame clones, not every one. This sample has about 34,000 clones, with about 86% found just once. The sequenced material came from PBMCs. The clonotype was recovered from a woman in her thirties or forties with lung cancer. The chain carries TRBV5-4 and TRBJ2-3, with 7 positions matching TRBD2. DNA of the CDR3: TGTGCCAGCAGCTTGGAAGGCGGGGGTGGCACAGATACGCAGTATTTT. Amino acid sequence: CASSLEGGGGTDTQYF.